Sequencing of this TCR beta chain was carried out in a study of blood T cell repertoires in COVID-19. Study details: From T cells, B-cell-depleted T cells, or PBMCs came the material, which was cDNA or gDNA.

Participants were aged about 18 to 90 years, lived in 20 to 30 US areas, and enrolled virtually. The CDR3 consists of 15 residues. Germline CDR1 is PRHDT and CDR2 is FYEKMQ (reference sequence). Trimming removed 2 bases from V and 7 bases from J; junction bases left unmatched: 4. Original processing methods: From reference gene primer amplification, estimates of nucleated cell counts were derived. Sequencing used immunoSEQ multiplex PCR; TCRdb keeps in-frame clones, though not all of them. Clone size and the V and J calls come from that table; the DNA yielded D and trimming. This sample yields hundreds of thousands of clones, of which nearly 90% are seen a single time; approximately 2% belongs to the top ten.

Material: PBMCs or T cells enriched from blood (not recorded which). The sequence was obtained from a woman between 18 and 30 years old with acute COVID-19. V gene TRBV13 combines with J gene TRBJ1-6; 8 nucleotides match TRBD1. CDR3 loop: CASSLWRTGNSPLHF. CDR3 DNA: TGTGCCAGCAGCTTATGGCGGACAGGGAATTCACCCCTCCACTTT.